This T cell receptor beta chain was identified in a study of T cell repertoires in cytomegalovirus infection. Overall study context: Use of recently identified HLA-C-restricted and well-studied HLA-B-restricted CMV epitopes was part of the study. Points from the study as a whole: CMV carriers with the relevant HLA were identified by cumulative public TCR beta family frequency.

About this clonotype: Its antigen remains unknown.

TCRdb fed the reads into MiXCR, producing one record per CDR3 protein. This repertoire shows fewer than 1,000,000 distinct CDR3 sequences, around 32% found once; its top ten account for more than 12%. This CDR3 region has 15 residues. Trimming shortened V by 5 bases and J by 5 bases, and 18 bases separated the two germline ends. Germline-derived CDR1 and CDR2 are LNHNV and YYDKDF (reference sequence). The chain uses TRBV15 and TRBJ2-5; D might be TRBD2 (7 bases). This clonotype originated in a human donor in good health (CMV status not recorded). Some clones in this sample may be carry-over from other donors' samples. The sample consisted of cultured CD8+ T cells from PBMCs, taken from culture after CMV antigen stimulation. This chain's CDR3 is CATSGGARDMETQYF. CDR3 DNA sequence: TGTGCCACCAGCGGGGGGGCACGGGATATGGAGACCCAGTACTTC.